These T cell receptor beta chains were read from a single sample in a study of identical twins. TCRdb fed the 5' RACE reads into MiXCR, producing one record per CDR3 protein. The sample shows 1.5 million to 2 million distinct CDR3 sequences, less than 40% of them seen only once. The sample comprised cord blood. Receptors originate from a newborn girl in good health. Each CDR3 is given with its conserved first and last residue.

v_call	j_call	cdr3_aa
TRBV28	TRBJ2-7	CASSLAGGGTYEQYF
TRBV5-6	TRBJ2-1	CASSWGASGRGPYNEQFF
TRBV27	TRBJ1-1	CASSPYRAGVHTEAFF
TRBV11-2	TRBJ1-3	CASSLDPGGGNTIYF
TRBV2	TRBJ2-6	CASTPDRTGANVLTF
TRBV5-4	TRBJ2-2	CVSSLGLNTGELFF
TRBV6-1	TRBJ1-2	CASSDRQGRGYTF
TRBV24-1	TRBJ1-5	CATSHGLSNQPQHF
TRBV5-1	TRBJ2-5	CASSLPIGGDQETQYF
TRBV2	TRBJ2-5	CASSESPQVEAQYF
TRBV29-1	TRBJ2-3	CSVTAGGATDTQYF
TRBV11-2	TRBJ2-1	CASSFSPSWRGNNEQFF
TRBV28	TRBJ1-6	CASRTETSNSPLHF
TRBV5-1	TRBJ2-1	CASSFALAGSSSYNEQFF
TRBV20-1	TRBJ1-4	CSGTDGNEKLFF
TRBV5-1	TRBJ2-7	CASSIRQLANNYNEQYF
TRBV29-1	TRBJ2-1	CSAKRTGNYNEQFF
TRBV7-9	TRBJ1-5	CASSFSTSHQPQHF
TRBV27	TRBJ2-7	CASRGDRELDYEQYF
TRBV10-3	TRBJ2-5	CAISERGGLETQYF
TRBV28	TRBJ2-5	CASSFPRFGGDGTSYETQYF
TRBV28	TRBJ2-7	CASSRIAGGLNEQYF
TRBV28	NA	CASSRTGLTQYF
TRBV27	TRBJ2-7	CASSLAGTGGEQYF
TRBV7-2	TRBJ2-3	CASSVPTIARGRADTQYF
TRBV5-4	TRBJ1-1	CASSLGSTPEAFF
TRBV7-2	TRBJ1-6	CASSFARTGNSPLHF
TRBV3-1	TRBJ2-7	CASSRYSNSYEQYF
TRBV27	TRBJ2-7	CASRLSSGGEQYF
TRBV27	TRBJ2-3	CASSWGGSGGAHTQYF
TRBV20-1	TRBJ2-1	CSARVTGPPRQFF
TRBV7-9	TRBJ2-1	CASSLVFVQGADNEQFF
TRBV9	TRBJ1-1	CASSVDTNTEAFF
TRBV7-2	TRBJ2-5	CASSLATRLKGSQETQYF
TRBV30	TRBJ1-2	CASTGVGLYGYTF
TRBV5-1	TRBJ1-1	CASSLAGSRTEAFF
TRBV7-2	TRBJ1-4	CASSPTGMNEKLFF
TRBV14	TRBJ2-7	CASRKGGAYEQYF
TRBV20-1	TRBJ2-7	CSASWPGEQYF
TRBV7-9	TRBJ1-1	CASSLPRRDSNTEAFF
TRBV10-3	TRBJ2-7	CAITSGGGYEQYF
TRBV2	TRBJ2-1	CASIERRRQGPYNEQFF
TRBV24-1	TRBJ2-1	CATSGGTSGYNEQFF
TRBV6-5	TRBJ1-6	CASSTWARRINSPLHF
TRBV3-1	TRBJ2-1	CASSQVGTGLQNEQFF
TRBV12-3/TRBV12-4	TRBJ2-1	CASSPDGFGSYNEQFF
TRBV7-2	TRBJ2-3	CASSLDRGSDTQYF
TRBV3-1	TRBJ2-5	CASSQDLAAELWTQYF
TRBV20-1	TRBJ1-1	CSARETANTEAFF